This is a list of T cell receptor beta chains from one sample in a study of T-cell memory formation after mild COVID-19. TCRdb re-analysed the 5' RACE reads in MiXCR, keeping a single row per CDR3 protein. The table lists 350,000 to 450,000 distinct CDR3 sequences, roughly 24% of them singletons. The sample consisted of PBMCs or a T cell subset sorted from them (not recorded which). Source of these receptors: an adult woman who had mild COVID-19 (a few samples of this study predate the infection). Cell type and time point are not known. Each CDR3 is given with its conserved first and last residue. A D gene is named only where the DNA matches it firmly. Not every row has a clone size; where given, it reads once, few, many or a size class.

cdr3_length: 16; j_call: TRBJ2-3; d_call: TRBD2; clone_size: -; v_call: TRBV4-1; cdr3_nt: TGCGCCAGCAGCCCCAACCTCAGCGGGAGCTGGAATACGCAGTATTTT; cdr3_aa: CASSPNLSGSWNTQYF
cdr3_length: 15; j_call: TRBJ2-5; d_call: TRBD1; clone_size: -; v_call: TRBV10-3; cdr3_nt: TGTGCCATCAGTGACGGGACAGGGGTTTGGGAGACCCAGTACTTC; cdr3_aa: CAISDGTGVWETQYF
cdr3_length: 15; j_call: TRBJ2-1; d_call: -; clone_size: -; v_call: TRBV7-9; cdr3_nt: TGTGCCAGCAGCTTCGCCGGTTATGACAGAAATGAGCAGTTCTTC; cdr3_aa: CASSFAGYDRNEQFF
cdr3_length: 14; j_call: TRBJ2-7; d_call: TRBD2; clone_size: few; v_call: TRBV5-1; cdr3_nt: TGCGCCAGCAGCTTCAAAGGGACTACCTACGAGCAGTACTTC; cdr3_aa: CASSFKGTTYEQYF
cdr3_length: 14; j_call: TRBJ2-5; d_call: TRBD2; clone_size: -; v_call: TRBV10-3; cdr3_nt: TGTGCCATCTCTAAGCGGGAGGGCCGAGAGACCCAGTACTTC; cdr3_aa: CAISKREGRETQYF
cdr3_length: 12; j_call: TRBJ2-5; d_call: TRBD1; clone_size: -; v_call: TRBV29-1; cdr3_nt: TGCAGCGTAGCTGACAGGGAAGAGACCCAGTACTTC; cdr3_aa: CSVADREETQYF
cdr3_length: 18; j_call: TRBJ1-1; d_call: -; clone_size: few; v_call: TRBV21-1; cdr3_nt: TGTGCCAGCAGCAAAGAATGGGGACCGACTTTCATGAACACTGAAGCTTTCTTT; cdr3_aa: CASSKEWGPTFMNTEAFF
cdr3_length: 14; j_call: TRBJ1-2; d_call: TRBD1; clone_size: -; v_call: TRBV5-6; cdr3_nt: TGTGCCAGCAGCTCAACAGGGGGGACCTATGGCTACACCTTC; cdr3_aa: CASSSTGGTYGYTF
cdr3_length: 16; j_call: TRBJ2-1; d_call: -; clone_size: -; v_call: TRBV7-7; cdr3_nt: TGTGCTAGCAGCTCCGGGCGGACTATAGCCTACAATGAGCAGTTCTTC; cdr3_aa: CASSSGRTIAYNEQFF
cdr3_length: 16; j_call: TRBJ2-3; d_call: TRBD2; clone_size: few; v_call: TRBV12-3/TRBV12-4; cdr3_nt: TGTGCCAGCAGTTTGGCTAGCGGGGGGAAGACAGATACGCAGTATTTT; cdr3_aa: CASSLASGGKTDTQYF
cdr3_length: 15; j_call: TRBJ1-1; d_call: -; clone_size: few; v_call: TRBV5-1; cdr3_nt: TGCGCCAGCAGCCTGAGGGACGGGGGATACAGTGAAGCTTTCTTT; cdr3_aa: CASSLRDGGYSEAFF
cdr3_length: 14; j_call: TRBJ2-7; d_call: TRBD2; clone_size: -; v_call: TRBV20-1; cdr3_nt: TGCAGTGCCCCGGGACTAGCGGGGTCCTACGAGCAGTACTTC; cdr3_aa: CSAPGLAGSYEQYF
cdr3_length: 12; j_call: TRBJ2-3; d_call: TRBD1; clone_size: few; v_call: TRBV2; cdr3_nt: TGTGCCAGCAGTAGGGACAGTAGGACGCAGTATTTT; cdr3_aa: CASSRDSRTQYF
cdr3_length: 17; j_call: TRBJ1-5; d_call: TRBD1; clone_size: -; v_call: TRBV6-1; cdr3_nt: TGTGCCAGCAGTGAAGGGGTGACAGGGATGGGCAATCAGCCCCAGCATTTT; cdr3_aa: CASSEGVTGMGNQPQHF
cdr3_length: 15; j_call: TRBJ2-1; d_call: TRBD2; clone_size: -; v_call: TRBV3-1; cdr3_nt: TGTGCCAGCAGAAAAGCGGGGGGCTTCTACAATGAGCAGTTCTTC; cdr3_aa: CASRKAGGFYNEQFF
cdr3_length: 16; j_call: TRBJ2-3; d_call: -; clone_size: -; v_call: TRBV7-8; cdr3_nt: TGTGCCAGCAGCTTAGCCCGGGGTTATAGCACAGATACGCAGTATTTT; cdr3_aa: CASSLARGYSTDTQYF
cdr3_length: 15; j_call: TRBJ1-1; d_call: -; clone_size: -; v_call: TRBV6-5; cdr3_nt: TGTGCCAGCAGTTACTCGGGGGGCTGGAACACTGAAGCTTTCTTT; cdr3_aa: CASSYSGGWNTEAFF
cdr3_length: 18; j_call: TRBJ2-6; d_call: TRBD1; clone_size: -; v_call: TRBV25-1; cdr3_nt: TGTGCCAGCAGTGAGGTCAGGGGACAGCTCTCTGGGGCCAACGTCCTGACTTTC; cdr3_aa: CASSEVRGQLSGANVLTF
cdr3_length: 15; j_call: TRBJ2-3; d_call: TRBD2; clone_size: -; v_call: TRBV5-1; cdr3_nt: TGCGCCAGCAGTACTAGCGGGGGCCCCCCTGATACGCAGTATTTT; cdr3_aa: CASSTSGGPPDTQYF
cdr3_length: 13; j_call: TRBJ1-1; d_call: -; clone_size: few; v_call: TRBV4-1; cdr3_nt: TGCGCCAGCAGCCATTTTATACAGGGAGAAGCTTTCTTT; cdr3_aa: CASSHFIQGEAFF
cdr3_length: 15; j_call: TRBJ2-5; d_call: -; clone_size: -; v_call: TRBV4-1; cdr3_nt: TGCGCCAGCAGCCTTACCGGGACTTCTCAAGAGACCCAGTACTTC; cdr3_aa: CASSLTGTSQETQYF
cdr3_length: 15; j_call: TRBJ2-1; d_call: -; clone_size: -; v_call: TRBV7-9; cdr3_nt: TGTGCCAGCAGCTTAAATCCTAGCTCGGGGAATGAGCAGTTCTTC; cdr3_aa: CASSLNPSSGNEQFF
cdr3_length: 14; j_call: TRBJ1-1; d_call: TRBD1; clone_size: -; v_call: TRBV29-1; cdr3_nt: TGCAGCGTCGCTGACAGGGCTTCGAACACTGAAGCTTTCTTT; cdr3_aa: CSVADRASNTEAFF
cdr3_length: 15; j_call: TRBJ2-5; d_call: TRBD1; clone_size: -; v_call: TRBV12-3/TRBV12-4; cdr3_nt: TGTGCCAGCCGGGGGACAGGGGTGTACCAAGAGACCCAGTACTTC; cdr3_aa: CASRGTGVYQETQYF
cdr3_length: 15; j_call: TRBJ2-1; d_call: -; clone_size: -; v_call: TRBV7-2; cdr3_nt: TGTGCCAGCAGCTTAAGCGGCCGGGCGGACAATGAGCAGTTCTTC; cdr3_aa: CASSLSGRADNEQFF
cdr3_length: 17; j_call: TRBJ2-2; d_call: TRBD2; clone_size: -; v_call: TRBV7-6; cdr3_nt: TGTGCCAGCAGTCTAGCGGGGGGCTACATGATGAGCGGGGAGCTGTTTTTT; cdr3_aa: CASSLAGGYMMSGELFF
cdr3_length: 17; j_call: TRBJ1-1; d_call: -; clone_size: -; v_call: TRBV4-1; cdr3_nt: TGCGCCAGCAGCCAAGATCTCGTATCGGGGGGGAACACTGAAGCTTTCTTT; cdr3_aa: CASSQDLVSGGNTEAFF
cdr3_length: 17; j_call: TRBJ1-3; d_call: TRBD1; clone_size: -; v_call: TRBV25-1; cdr3_nt: TGTGCCAGCAGCGGACAGGGGGCTGACTGGTCTGGAAACACCATATATTTT; cdr3_aa: CASSGQGADWSGNTIYF
cdr3_length: 15; j_call: TRBJ1-2; d_call: -; clone_size: few; v_call: TRBV6-5; cdr3_nt: TGTGCCAGCAGTTACTCGACAGCCCTTGGGAGGGGCTACACCTTC; cdr3_aa: CASSYSTALGRGYTF
cdr3_length: 15; j_call: TRBJ2-1; d_call: -; clone_size: few; v_call: TRBV4-1; cdr3_nt: TGCGCCAGCAGCCAACCCCCCGGGGTAGGGAATGAGCAGTTCTTC; cdr3_aa: CASSQPPGVGNEQFF
cdr3_length: 14; j_call: TRBJ2-7; d_call: -; clone_size: few; v_call: TRBV7-8; cdr3_nt: TGTGCCAGCAGCCGGGACCGGACGCAGGGCGAGCAGTACTTC; cdr3_aa: CASSRDRTQGEQYF
cdr3_length: 15; j_call: TRBJ2-5; d_call: TRBD2; clone_size: -; v_call: TRBV6-6; cdr3_nt: TGTGCCAGCAGTTCGGGTAGCGGGAGCTGGGAGACCCAGTACTTC; cdr3_aa: CASSSGSGSWETQYF
cdr3_length: 15; j_call: TRBJ1-4; d_call: TRBD1; clone_size: few; v_call: TRBV30; cdr3_nt: TGTGCCTGGAGTCCCCGGACAGGGCAGAATGAAAAACTGTTTTTT; cdr3_aa: CAWSPRTGQNEKLFF
cdr3_length: 12; j_call: TRBJ1-2; d_call: -; clone_size: few; v_call: TRBV6-5; cdr3_nt: TGTGCCAGCAGCGGGGGGTCGTATGGCTACACCTTC; cdr3_aa: CASSGGSYGYTF
cdr3_length: 15; j_call: TRBJ1-4; d_call: -; clone_size: -; v_call: TRBV2; cdr3_nt: TGTGCCAGCAGTGCTATACAGAATTCGAATGAAAAACTGTTTTTT; cdr3_aa: CASSAIQNSNEKLFF
cdr3_length: 14; j_call: TRBJ2-1; d_call: TRBD2; clone_size: -; v_call: TRBV20-1; cdr3_nt: TGCAGTGCTGCGACTAGCGGGAGTTACAATGAGCAGTTCTTC; cdr3_aa: CSAATSGSYNEQFF
cdr3_length: 15; j_call: TRBJ2-2; d_call: -; clone_size: -; v_call: TRBV7-2; cdr3_nt: TGTGCCAGCAGCCAAGGGGGGGCTCACACCGGGGAGCTGTTTTTT; cdr3_aa: CASSQGGAHTGELFF
cdr3_length: 15; j_call: TRBJ2-1; d_call: TRBD2; clone_size: -; v_call: TRBV20-1; cdr3_nt: TGCAGTGCGTTCTCGAAGCGGGAGGGCCGGAGTGAGCAGTTCTTC; cdr3_aa: CSAFSKREGRSEQFF
cdr3_length: 18; j_call: TRBJ1-1; d_call: -; clone_size: few; v_call: TRBV9; cdr3_nt: TGTGCCAGCAGCGGTAGTATCGGAGCCGGGCCCTTTAACACTGAAGCTTTCTTT; cdr3_aa: CASSGSIGAGPFNTEAFF
cdr3_length: 16; j_call: TRBJ2-2; d_call: TRBD1; clone_size: -; v_call: TRBV7-2; cdr3_nt: TGTGCCAGCAGCCCGTCATGGGACAGGGGTACCGGGGAGCTGTTTTTT; cdr3_aa: CASSPSWDRGTGELFF
cdr3_length: 14; j_call: TRBJ1-2; d_call: -; clone_size: many; v_call: TRBV4-2; cdr3_nt: TGTGCCAGCAGCCAGGGGACACTGCTACAGGGCTACACCTTC; cdr3_aa: CASSQGTLLQGYTF